This T cell receptor beta chain is drawn from a study of shared clonotypes between healthy human individuals (dated by TCRdb to about 2020). The study in broad terms: Three men and a couple of women, aged 18 to 49 years, made up the cohort. Per donor, leukapheresis produced somewhere between about 0.94 and 9 billion PBMCs. To estimate repertoire size and how much clonotypes are shared between individuals, the study performed deep sequencing of blood TCR repertoires from about five healthy adults. For each donor, CD4 naive and CD4 memory were each run on three plates, CD8 naive on two plates, and CD8 memory on one plate. To increase sequencing depth and limit assay-specific biases, TCR repertoire library preparation and sequencing were carried out by different laboratories using diverse techniques.

The donors were healthy, HIV-negative adults who had no recently reported acute infections or vaccinations. All donors were Caucasian adults living in Nashville, Tennessee, USA. Magnetic negative selection was used to enrich CD4+ T cells, after which naive cells were positively selected on CD45RA and the negative fraction became the memory subset. After blood collection by leukapheresis, PBMCs were isolated using Ficoll-Histopaque density gradient centrifugation and then cryopreserved in the vapor phase of liquid nitrogen. Analytical flow cytometry was used to check the purity and quantity of every magnetically sorted T cell population. From each sorted fraction, genomic DNA was isolated and quantified by UV absorbance on a Nanodrop 2000c. Using the deep immunoSEQ assay, multiplex PCR amplified TCR CDR3 regions from genomic DNA. For each cell subset, the extracted genomic DNA was distributed evenly across all wells of several immunoSEQ 96-well plates, and each plate served as one replicate. For sorted subsets, approximately 190 ng genomic DNA, equal to about 30,000 T cell genomes, was loaded into each replicate PCR. The purified libraries were quantified using a Qubit 3.0 fluorometer, sized with a Bioanalyzer 2100, and then quantified again using the KAPA Library Quantification kit. Every immunoSEQ 96-well plate was sequenced on a separate single-read 150-cycle Illumina NextSeq 550 flow cell. From the authors' description of their analysis: Because only junctional sequences without quality scores were contained in the immunoSEQ output, filtering matching that applied to full-length reads could not be performed. To assign V/J genes and CDR3, sequences were annotated using PyIR, a Python wrapper for IgBLAST v1.9, with IMGT germline references. Reads with weak V/J assignments (E-value above 1e-6), missing CDR3, stop codons, out-of-frame junctions, or ambiguous translated residues were removed. V3J clonotypes were defined by identical inferred V gene, J gene, and CDR3 amino acid sequence. To compute the percentage overlap between repertoires, the number of shared unique clonotypes was divided by the size of the smaller repertoire. Richness of each repertoire was evaluated using RTK rarefaction, the Chao1 estimator, and Recon v2.1 estimates of unobserved clonotypes. Generation probabilities were computed with OLGA for all TCRbeta clonotypes obtained by the gDNA method from four donors. This is the immuneACCESS table as TCRdb keeps it, with only in-frame sequences that have V and J called. A part of the clones is gone; compared with another copy, unresolved V genes explain less than half, and the rest is unexplained. That table gives V, J and clone size, and the DNA gave D and trimming. The sample table shows 2 million to 2.5 million clones, and roughly 95% are seen once. Around 0.13% of the sample comes from the top ten.

Concerning this clone: Its antigen is not yet known. No base qualities exist here, and no much larger clone lies one base off it.

Results and caveats for the whole study, not just this receptor: Incomplete sequencing was indicated by rarefaction of sorted-subset datasets, despite the large sequencing depth. When a handful of donors were compared, the shared fraction of clonotypes was roughly 5% for naive CD4, 3.5% to 4% for naive CD8, 2.3% for memory CD4, and around 0.4% for memory CD8. Naive subsets generally had larger estimated clonotype richness than memory subsets did. Sampling was restricted to blood, and TCR repertoires in tissues likely differ from the TCR repertoires found in blood. Compared with non-shared clonotypes, clonotypes shared by all four sorted-subset donors had higher generation probabilities. The small number of donors limited the genetic and exposure-history diversity represented. Pairwise subsampling led to the expectation that sequencing depth would affect the degree of clonotype sharing among donors.

Per the germline V gene, MNHNS is the CDR1 and SASEGT is the CDR2. The CDR3 covers 16 residues, taking in both the cysteine and the phenylalanine. The read is trimmed to its CDR3 DNA, 48 bases read in frame from base 1. Trimming at the junction amounts to 2 bases on V and 1 base on J, and the germline ends lie 14 bases apart. The sequence was collected from a man between 18 and 29 years old in good health. The V gene is TRBV6-1 and the J gene is TRBJ2-5; the D gene is possibly TRBD1 or TRBD2, each agreeing over 5 bases. Sequences were obtained from naive CD4+ T cells sorted from blood. The cell subset or site label here, explained by the study, means: CD45RA+ positively selected. The encoded CDR3 is CASSEPNPGRQETQYF. The nucleotide sequence is given as TGTGCCAGCAGTGAACCAAATCCGGGGCGCCAAGAGACCCAGTACTTC.